Here is one T cell receptor (beta chain) with its context. Its specificity is unknown. Germline assignment: CDR1 SGHRS and CDR2 YFSETQ. Losses at the gene ends were 4 bases for V and 4 bases for J; bases not matched to a gene: 4. The CDR3 extends over 14 amino acids. The data originate from a study of blood T cells in healthy people across ages. Regarding the study as a whole: TCR beta diversity, measured per million T cells, fell in a roughly linear way with age.

Then a second PCR, running roughly 7 to 11 cycles, was carried out with a sample-barcoded 5' primer and a J-beta primer mix. One entry per CDR3 protein results from TCRdb running MiXCR on the 5' RACE reads. The sample shows 500,000 to 600,000 distinct CDR3 sequences, 27% of them seen only once. The TCR was taken from a woman between 70 and 85 years old in good health. The source material was blood. The chain uses TRBV5-1 and TRBJ2-5, with TRBD2 matching over 10 bases. CDR3 nucleotides: TGCGCCAGCAGCGACCCTAGCGGGGGAGAGACCCAGTACTTC. Translation gives CASSDPSGGETQYF.